This TCR beta chain is from a study of response to subunit inactivated influenza vaccine. Study-wide findings and caveats: Each seasonal flu vaccination may recruit only limited new T cells, authors suggested.

Each CDR3 protein is one row after TCRdb ran MiXCR on the RT-PCR reads. The table lists 700,000 to 800,000 distinct CDR3 sequences, 18% of them singletons, with approximately 10% in the top ten. This clonotype has a handful of counts. Its antigen remains unknown. The sample here was PBMCs from blood, taken 4 to 6 days after vaccination. This receptor was taken from a man over 45 who received an inactivated influenza vaccine.

The CDR3 DNA reads TGTGCCAGCAGCTATCAGGGGGGGACCTACGAGCAGTACTTC. The encoded protein is CASSYQGGTYEQYF. The genes are TRBV7-9 and TRBJ2-7; D tentatively reads TRBD1 or TRBD2 (7 bases each). The CDR3 contains 14 residues. V was trimmed by 4 bases and J by 2 bases, leaving 12 bases between them. Germline CDR1 SEHNR, CDR2 FQNEAQ (reference sequence).